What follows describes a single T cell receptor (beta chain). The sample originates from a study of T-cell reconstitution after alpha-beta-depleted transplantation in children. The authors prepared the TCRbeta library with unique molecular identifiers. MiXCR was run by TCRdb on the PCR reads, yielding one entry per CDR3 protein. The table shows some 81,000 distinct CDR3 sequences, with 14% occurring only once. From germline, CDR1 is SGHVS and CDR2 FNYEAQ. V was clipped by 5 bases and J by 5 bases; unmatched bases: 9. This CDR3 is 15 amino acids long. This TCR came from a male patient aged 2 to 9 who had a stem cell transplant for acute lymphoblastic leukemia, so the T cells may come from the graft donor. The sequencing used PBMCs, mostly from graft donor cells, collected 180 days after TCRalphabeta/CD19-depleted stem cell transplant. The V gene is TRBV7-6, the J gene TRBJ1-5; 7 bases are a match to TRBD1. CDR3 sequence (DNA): TGTGCCAGCAGCCCCCGACAGGGACCTTATCAGCCCCAGCATTTT. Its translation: CASSPRQGPYQPQHF.